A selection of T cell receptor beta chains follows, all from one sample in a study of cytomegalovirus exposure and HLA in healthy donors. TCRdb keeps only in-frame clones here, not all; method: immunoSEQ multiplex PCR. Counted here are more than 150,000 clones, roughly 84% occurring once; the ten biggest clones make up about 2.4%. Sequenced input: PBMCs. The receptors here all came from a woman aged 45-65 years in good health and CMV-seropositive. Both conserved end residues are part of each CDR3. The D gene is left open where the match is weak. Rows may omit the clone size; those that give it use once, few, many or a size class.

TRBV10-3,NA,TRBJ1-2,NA,TGTGCCGCCACGGGGTCGGGGGACTATGGCTACACCTTC,CAATGSGDYGYTF
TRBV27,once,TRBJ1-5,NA,TGTGCCAGCAGTTTATTGTTTAGTCAGCCCCAGCATTTT,CASSLLFSQPQHF
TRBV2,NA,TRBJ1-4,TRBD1,TGTGCCAGCAGACCCGGACAGGGAAAAGCAACTAATGAAAAACTGTTTTTT,CASRPGQGKATNEKLFF
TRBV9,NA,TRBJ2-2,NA,TGTGCCAGCAGCGTAGCGTCCCACACCGGGGAGCTGTTTTTT,CASSVASHTGELFF
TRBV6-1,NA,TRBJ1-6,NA,TGTGCCAGCAGGCGGGGGAACAATTCACCCCTCCACTTT,CASRRGNNSPLHF
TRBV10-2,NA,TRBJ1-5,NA,TGCGCCAGCAGCAGGGTTGGTAGCAATCAGCCCCAGCATTTT,CASSRVGSNQPQHF
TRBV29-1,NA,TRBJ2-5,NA,TGCAGCGGGGGGGGCGGAGGGGCCGGGGAGACCCAGTACTTC,CSGGGGGAGETQYF
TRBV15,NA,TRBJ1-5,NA,TGTGCCACCAGCGGCGGGAAGGGGAATCAGCCCCAGCATTTT,CATSGGKGNQPQHF
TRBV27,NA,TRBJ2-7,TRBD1,TGTGCCAGCAGTTTAGTACAGGGGGCCTACGAGCAGTACTTC,CASSLVQGAYEQYF
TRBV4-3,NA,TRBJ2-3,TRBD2,TGCGCCAGCAGCCAAGCAGCGGGGTTCACAGATACGCAGTATTTT,CASSQAAGFTDTQYF